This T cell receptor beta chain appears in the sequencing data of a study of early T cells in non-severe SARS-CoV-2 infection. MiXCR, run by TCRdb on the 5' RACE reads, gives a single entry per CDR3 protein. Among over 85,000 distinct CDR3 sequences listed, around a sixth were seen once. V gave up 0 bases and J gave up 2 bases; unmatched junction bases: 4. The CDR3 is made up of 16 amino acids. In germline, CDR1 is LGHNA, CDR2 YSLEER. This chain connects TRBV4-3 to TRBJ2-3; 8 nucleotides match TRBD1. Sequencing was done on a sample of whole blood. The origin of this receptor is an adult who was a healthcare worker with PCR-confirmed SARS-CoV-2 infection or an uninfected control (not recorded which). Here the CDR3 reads CASSQDRGLNTDTQYF. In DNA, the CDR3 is TGCGCCAGCAGCCAAGACAGGGGGCTAAACACAGATACGCAGTATTTT.